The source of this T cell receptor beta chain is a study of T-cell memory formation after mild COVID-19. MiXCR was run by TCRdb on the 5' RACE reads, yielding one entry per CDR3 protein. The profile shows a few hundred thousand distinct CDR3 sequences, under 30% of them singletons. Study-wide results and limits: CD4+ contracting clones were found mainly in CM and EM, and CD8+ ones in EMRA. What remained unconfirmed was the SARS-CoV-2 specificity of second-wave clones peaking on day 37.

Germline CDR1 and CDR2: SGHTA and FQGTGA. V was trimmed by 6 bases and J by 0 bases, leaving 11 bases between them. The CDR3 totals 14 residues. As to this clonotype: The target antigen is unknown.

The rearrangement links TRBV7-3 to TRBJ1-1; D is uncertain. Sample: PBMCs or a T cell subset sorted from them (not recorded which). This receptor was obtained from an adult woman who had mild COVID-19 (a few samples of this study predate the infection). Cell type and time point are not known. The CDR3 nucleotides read TGTGCCAGCAGTCAGGCTGCCATGAACACTGAAGCTTTCTTT. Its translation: CASSQAAMNTEAFF.